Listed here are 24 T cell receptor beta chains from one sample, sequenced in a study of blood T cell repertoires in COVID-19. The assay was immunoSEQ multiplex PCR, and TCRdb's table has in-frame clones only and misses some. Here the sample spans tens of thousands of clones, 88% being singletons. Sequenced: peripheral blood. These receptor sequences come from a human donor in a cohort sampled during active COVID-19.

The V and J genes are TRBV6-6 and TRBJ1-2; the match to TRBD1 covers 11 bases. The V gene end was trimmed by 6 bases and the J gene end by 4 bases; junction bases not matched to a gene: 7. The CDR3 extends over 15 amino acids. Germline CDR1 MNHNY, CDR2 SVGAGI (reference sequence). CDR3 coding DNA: TGTGCCAGCAGACGGGACAGGGGGATCGGCTATGGCTACACCTTC. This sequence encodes CASRRDRGIGYGYTF.

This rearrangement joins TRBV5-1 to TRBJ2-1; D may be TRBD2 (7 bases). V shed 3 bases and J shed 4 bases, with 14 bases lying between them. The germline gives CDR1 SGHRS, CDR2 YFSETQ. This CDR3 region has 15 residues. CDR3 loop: CASSSQGTIYNEQFF. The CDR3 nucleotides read TGCGCCAGCAGCTCCCAGGGGACTATTTACAATGAGCAGTTCTTC.

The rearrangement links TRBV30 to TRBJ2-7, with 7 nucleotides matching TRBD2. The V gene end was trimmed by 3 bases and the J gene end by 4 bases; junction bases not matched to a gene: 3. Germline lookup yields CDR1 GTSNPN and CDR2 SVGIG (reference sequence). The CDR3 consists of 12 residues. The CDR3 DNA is TGTGCCTGGAGCCCCGGGGGGTACGAGCAGTACTTC. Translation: CAWSPGGYEQYF.

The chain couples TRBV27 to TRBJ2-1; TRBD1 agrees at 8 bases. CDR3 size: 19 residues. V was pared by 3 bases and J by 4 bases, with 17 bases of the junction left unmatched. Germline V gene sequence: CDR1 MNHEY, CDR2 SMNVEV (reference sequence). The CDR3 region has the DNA TGTGCCAGCAGTTTTATAGCAGGGGGCCCGGGTGTGGAATACAATGAGCAGTTCTTC. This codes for CASSFIAGGPGVEYNEQFF.

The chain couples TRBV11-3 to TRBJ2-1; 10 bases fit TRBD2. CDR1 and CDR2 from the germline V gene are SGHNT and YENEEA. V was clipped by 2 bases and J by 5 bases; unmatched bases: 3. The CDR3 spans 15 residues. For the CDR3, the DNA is TGTGCCAGCAGCTTAAGAGCGGGAGGGGACAATGAGCAGTTCTTC. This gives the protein CASSLRAGGDNEQFF.

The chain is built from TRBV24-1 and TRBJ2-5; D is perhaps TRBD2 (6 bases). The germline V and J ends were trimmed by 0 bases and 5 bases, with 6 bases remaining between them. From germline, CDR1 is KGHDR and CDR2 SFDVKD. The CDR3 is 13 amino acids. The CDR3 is CATSDLGGETQYF. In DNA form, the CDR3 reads TGTGCCACCAGTGATTTGGGGGGGGAGACCCAGTACTTC.

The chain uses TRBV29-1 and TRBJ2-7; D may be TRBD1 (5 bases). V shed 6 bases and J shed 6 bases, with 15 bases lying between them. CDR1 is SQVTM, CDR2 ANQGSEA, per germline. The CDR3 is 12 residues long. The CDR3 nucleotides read TGCAGCGTCGCAGAAGGGGCAAGCGAGCAGTACTTC. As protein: CSVAEGASEQYF.

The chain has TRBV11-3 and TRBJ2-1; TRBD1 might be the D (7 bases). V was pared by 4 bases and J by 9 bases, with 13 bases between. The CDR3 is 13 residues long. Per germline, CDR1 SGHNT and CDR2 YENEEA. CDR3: CASSSRGVGEQFF. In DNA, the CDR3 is TGTGCCAGCAGCTCCAGGGGGGTCGGTGAGCAGTTCTTC.

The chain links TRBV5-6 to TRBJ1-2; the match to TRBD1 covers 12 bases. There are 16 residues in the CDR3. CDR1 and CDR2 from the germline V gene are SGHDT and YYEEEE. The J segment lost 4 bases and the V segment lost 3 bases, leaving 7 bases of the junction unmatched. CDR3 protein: CASSSPGTGGIYGYTF. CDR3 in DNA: TGTGCCAGCAGCTCCCCCGGGACAGGGGGCATCTATGGCTACACCTTC.

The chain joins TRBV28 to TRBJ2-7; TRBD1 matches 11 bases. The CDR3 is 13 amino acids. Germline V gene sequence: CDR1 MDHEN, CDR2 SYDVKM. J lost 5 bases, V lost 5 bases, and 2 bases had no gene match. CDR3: CASSGDRGDEQYF. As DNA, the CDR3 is TGTGCCAGCAGTGGGGACAGGGGGGACGAGCAGTACTTC.

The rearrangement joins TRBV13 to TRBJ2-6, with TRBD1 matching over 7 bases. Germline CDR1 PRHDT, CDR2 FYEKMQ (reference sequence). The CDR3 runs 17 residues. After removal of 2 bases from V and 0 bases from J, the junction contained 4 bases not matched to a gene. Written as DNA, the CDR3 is TGTGCCAGCAGCTTACGGGCAGGGGGCTCTGGGGCCAACGTCCTGACTTTC. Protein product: CASSLRAGGSGANVLTF.

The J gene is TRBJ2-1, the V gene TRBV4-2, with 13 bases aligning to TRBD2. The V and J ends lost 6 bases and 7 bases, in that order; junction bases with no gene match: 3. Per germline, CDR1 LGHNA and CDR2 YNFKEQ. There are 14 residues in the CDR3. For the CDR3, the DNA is TGTGCCAGCAGGGGACTAGCGGGGATGAATGAGCAGTTCTTC. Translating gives CASRGLAGMNEQFF.

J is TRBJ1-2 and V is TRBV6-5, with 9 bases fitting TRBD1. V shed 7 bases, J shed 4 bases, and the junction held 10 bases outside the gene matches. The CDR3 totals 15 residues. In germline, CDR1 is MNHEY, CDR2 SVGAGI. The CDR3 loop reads CASTGTGSIFYGYTF. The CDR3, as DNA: TGTGCCAGCACCGGGACAGGGTCAATATTCTATGGCTACACCTTC.

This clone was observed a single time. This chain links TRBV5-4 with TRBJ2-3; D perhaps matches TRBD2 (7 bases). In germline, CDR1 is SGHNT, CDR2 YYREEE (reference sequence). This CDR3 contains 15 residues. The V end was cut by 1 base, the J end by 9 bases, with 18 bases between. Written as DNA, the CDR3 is TGTGCCAGCAGCTTGTGGGGGGGCGCAGGGTACACGCAGTATTTT. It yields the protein CASSLWGGAGYTQYF.

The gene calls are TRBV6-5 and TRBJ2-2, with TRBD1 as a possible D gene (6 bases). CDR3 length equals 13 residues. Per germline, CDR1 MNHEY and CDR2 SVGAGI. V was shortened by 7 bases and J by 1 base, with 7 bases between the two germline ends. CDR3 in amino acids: CASIGGNTGELFF. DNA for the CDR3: TGTGCCAGCATAGGGGGGAACACCGGGGAGCTGTTTTTT.

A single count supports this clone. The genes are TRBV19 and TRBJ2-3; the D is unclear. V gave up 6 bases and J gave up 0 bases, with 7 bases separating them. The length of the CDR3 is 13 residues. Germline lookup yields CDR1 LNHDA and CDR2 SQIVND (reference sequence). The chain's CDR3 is CASRPGSTDTQYF. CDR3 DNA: TGTGCCAGTAGGCCAGGCAGCACAGATACGCAGTATTTT.

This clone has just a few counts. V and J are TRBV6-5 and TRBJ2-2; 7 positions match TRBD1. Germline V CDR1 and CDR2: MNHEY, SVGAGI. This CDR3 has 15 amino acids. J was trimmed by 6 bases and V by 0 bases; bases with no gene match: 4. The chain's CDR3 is CASSYSTGVPGELFF. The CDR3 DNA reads TGTGCCAGCAGTTACTCTACAGGGGTACCCGGGGAGCTGTTTTTT.

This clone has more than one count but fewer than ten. The CDR3 here is CASSPVENTEAFF. The DNA of the CDR3 is TGTGCCAGCTCACCAGTAGAGAACACTGAAGCTTTCTTT. The V gene is TRBV18, the J gene TRBJ1-1, with D unresolved. CDR1 is KGHSH, CDR2 LQKENI, per germline. The CDR3 has 13 amino acids. The V end was cut by 2 bases, the J end by 1 base, with 5 bases between.

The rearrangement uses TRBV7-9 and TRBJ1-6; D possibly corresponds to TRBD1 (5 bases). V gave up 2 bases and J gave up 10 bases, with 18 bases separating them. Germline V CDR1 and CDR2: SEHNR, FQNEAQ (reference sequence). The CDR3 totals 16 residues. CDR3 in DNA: TGTGCCAGCAGCTTATTCCCCTACGGAGGGGACTCACCCCTCCACTTT. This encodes CASSLFPYGGDSPLHF.

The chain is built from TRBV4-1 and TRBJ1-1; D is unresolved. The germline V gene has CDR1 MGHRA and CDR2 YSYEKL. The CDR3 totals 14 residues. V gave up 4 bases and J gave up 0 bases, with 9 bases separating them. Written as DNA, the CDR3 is TGCGCCAGCAGCCGAGGAGGGATGAACACTGAAGCTTTCTTT. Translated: CASSRGGMNTEAFF.

The CDR3 sequence: CASSLQRGPGTQYF. In nucleotides, the CDR3 is TGTGCCAGCAGTCTCCAGCGGGGGCCAGGTACGCAGTATTTT. The genes are TRBV6-4 and TRBJ2-3; 8 nucleotides line up with TRBD2. The CDR3 has 14 residues. The V and J ends lost 5 bases and 8 bases, in that order; junction bases with no gene match: 9. The germline V gene encodes CDR1 MRHNA and CDR2 SNTAGT.

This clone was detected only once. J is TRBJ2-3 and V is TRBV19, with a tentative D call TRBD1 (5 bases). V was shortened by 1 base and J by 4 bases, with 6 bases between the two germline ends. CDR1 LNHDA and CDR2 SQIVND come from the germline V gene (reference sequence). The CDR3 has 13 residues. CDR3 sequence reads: CASSIGGADTQYF. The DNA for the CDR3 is TGTGCCAGTAGTATAGGGGGCGCAGATACGCAGTATTTT.

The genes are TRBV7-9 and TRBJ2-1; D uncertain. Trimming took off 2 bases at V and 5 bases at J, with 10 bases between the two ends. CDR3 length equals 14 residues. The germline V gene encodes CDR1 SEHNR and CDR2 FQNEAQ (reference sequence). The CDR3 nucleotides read TGTGCCAGCAGCTTATTGCCAGAAGACAATGAGCAGTTCTTC. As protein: CASSLLPEDNEQFF.

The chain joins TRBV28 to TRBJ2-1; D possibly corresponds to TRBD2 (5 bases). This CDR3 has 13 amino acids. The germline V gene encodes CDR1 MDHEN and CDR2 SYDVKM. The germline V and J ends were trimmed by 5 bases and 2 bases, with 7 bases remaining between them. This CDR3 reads CASSLRAYNEQFF. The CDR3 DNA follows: TGTGCCAGCAGTCTGCGGGCCTACAATGAGCAGTTCTTC.